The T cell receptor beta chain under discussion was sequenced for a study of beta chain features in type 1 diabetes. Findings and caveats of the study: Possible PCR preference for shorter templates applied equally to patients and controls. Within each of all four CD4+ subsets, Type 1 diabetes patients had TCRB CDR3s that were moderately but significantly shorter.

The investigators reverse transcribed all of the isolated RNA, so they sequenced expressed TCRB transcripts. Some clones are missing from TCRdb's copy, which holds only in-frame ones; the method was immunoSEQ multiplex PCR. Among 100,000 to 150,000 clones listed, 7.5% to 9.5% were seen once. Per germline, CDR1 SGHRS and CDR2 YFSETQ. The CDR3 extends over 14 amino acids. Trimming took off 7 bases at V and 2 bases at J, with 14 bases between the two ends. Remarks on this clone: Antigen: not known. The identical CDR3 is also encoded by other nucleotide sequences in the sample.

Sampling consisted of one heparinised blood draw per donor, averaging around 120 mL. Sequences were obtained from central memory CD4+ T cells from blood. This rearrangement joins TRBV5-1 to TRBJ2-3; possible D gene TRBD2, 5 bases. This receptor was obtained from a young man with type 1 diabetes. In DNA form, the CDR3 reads TGCGCCAGCCGTCCAGGACTCGTCACAGATACGCAGTATTTT. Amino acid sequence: CASRPGLVTDTQYF.